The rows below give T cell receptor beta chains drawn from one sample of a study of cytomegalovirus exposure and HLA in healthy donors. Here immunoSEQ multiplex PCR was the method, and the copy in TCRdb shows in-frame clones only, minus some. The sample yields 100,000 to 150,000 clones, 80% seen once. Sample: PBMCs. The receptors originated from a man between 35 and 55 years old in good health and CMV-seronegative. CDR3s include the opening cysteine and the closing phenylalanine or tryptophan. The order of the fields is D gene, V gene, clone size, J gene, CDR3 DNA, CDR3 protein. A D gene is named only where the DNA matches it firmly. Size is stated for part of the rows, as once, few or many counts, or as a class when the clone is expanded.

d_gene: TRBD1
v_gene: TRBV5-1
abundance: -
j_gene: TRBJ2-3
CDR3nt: TGCGCCAGCAGCTTGGTATCAGGGGGTCGAGGCACAGATACGCAGTATTTT
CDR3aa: CASSLVSGGRGTDTQYF

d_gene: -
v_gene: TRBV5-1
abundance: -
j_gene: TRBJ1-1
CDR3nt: TGCGCCAGCAGACCACAGCCCACCATGAACACTGAAGCTTTCTTT
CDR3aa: CASRPQPTMNTEAFF

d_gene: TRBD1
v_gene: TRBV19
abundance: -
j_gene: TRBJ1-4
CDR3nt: TGTGCCAGTACCCAACAGGGGATTAATGAAAAACTGTTTTTT
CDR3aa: CASTQQGINEKLFF

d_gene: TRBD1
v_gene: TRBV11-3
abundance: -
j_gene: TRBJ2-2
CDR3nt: TGTGCCAGCAGCCTAGGCGGACAGGGGGCCGGGGAGCTGTTTTTT
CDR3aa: CASSLGGQGAGELFF

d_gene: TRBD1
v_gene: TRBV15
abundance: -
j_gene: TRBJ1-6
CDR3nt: TGTGCCACCAGCAGGGACAGGGGGCGCGATTCACCCCTCCACTTT
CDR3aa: CATSRDRGRDSPLHF

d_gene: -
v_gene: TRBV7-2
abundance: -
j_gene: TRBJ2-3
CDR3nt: TGTGCCAGCAGCTTACTCCGGGATACGCAGTATTTT
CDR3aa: CASSLLRDTQYF

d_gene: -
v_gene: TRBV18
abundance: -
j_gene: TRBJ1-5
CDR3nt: TGTGCCAGCTCACCCGATGCGTTGCAGCCCCAGCATTTT
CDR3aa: CASSPDALQPQHF

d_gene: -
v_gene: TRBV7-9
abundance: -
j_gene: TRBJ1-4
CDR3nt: TGTGCCAGCACGGGGGGGCCAACTAATGAAAAACTGTTTTTT
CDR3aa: CASTGGPTNEKLFF

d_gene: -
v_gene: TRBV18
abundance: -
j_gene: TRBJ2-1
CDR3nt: TGTGCCAGCTCCCTCCCAATGGTGGCGGGGCGCAATGAGCAGTTCTTC
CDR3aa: CASSLPMVAGRNEQFF

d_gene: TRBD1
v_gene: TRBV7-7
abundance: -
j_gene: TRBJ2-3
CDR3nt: TGTGCCAGCAGCTTATCGGGACAGGGGGCAAGGGGAGATACGCAGTATTTT
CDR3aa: CASSLSGQGARGDTQYF

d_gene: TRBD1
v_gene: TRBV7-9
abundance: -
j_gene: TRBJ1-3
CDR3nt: TGTGCCAGCATCCAGGGGGCTGGAAACACCATATATTTT
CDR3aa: CASIQGAGNTIYF

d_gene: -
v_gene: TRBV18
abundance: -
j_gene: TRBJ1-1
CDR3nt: TGTGCCAGCTCCCCTAACGACTTGGGCACTGAAGCTTTCTTT
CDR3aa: CASSPNDLGTEAFF

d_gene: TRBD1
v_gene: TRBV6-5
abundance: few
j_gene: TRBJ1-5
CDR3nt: TGTGCCAGCAGTCCAGGGGGAGGACAGCCCCAGCATTTT
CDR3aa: CASSPGGGQPQHF

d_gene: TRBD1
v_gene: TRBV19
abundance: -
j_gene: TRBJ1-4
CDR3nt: TGTGCCACCACGAGGGGGCAGGTCTCTGAAAAACTGTTTTTT
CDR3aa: CATTRGQVSEKLFF

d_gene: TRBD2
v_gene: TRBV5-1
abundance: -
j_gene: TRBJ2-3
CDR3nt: TGCGCCAGCAGCTTGCCGGCTAGCGGGGGGGCTGCGGATACGCAGTATTTT
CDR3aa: CASSLPASGGAADTQYF

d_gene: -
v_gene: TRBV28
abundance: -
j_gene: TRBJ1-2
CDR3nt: -
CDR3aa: CASSSSTGVVRDYTF

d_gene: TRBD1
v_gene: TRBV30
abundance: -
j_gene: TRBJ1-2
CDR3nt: TGTGCCTGGGGAACAGGGGATGGCTACACCTTC
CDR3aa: CAWGTGDGYTF

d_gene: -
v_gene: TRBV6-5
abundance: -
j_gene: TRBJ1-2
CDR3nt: TGTGCCAGCAGTTACTCCAGGAACTATGGCTACACCTTC
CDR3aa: CASSYSRNYGYTF

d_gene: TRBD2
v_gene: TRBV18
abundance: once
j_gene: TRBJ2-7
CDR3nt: TGTGCCAGCTCACCACCGGGAGGGTTCTACGAGCAGTACTTC
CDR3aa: CASSPPGGFYEQYF

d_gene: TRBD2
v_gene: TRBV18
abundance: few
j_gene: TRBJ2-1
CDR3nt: TGTGCCAGCTTGACGGGGGGCTACAATGAGCAGTTCTTC
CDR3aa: CASLTGGYNEQFF

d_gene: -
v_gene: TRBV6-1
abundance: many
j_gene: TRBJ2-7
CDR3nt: TGTGCCAGCAGTGTGAACAGGGATACCTACGAGCAGTACTTC
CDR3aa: CASSVNRDTYEQYF

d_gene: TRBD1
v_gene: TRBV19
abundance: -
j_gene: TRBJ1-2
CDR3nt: TGTGCCACCGGGACAGGGGGCTACAACTATGGCTACACCTTC
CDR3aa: CATGTGGYNYGYTF

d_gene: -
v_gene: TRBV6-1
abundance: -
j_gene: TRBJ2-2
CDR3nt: TGTGCCAGCAGTGAATGGCGGGAAAGTGGGGAGCTGTTTTTT
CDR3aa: CASSEWRESGELFF

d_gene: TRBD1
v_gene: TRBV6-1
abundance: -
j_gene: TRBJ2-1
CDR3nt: TGTGCCAGCAGTGACAGGGGGCGCTTGAATGAGCAGTTCTTC
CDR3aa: CASSDRGRLNEQFF

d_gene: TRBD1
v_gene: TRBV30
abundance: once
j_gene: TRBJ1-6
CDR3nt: TGTGCCTGGAGGAACAGGGGGCTCGAATCACCCCTCCACTTT
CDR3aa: CAWRNRGLESPLHF

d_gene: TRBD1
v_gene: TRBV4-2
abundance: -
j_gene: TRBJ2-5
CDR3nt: TGTGCCAGCAGCCGAACCGTTACAGGGGACATGGTTGAGACCCAGTACTTC
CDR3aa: CASSRTVTGDMVETQYF

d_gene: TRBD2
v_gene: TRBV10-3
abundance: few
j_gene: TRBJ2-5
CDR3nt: TGTGCCATCAGCGGGGGGGAAGAGACCCAGTACTTC
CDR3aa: CAISGGEETQYF

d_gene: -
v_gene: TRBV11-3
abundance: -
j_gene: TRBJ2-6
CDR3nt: TGTGCCAGCAGTCCTGACAGCTCTGGGGCCAACGTCCTGACTTTC
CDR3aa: CASSPDSSGANVLTF

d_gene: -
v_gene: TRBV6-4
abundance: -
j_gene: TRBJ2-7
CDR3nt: TGTGCCAGCGGGGCGGCCTACGAGCAGTACTTC
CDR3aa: CASGAAYEQYF

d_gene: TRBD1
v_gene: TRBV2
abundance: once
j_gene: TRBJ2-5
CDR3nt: TGTGCCAGCAGACCGACCGGGACAGGGGTTGAGACCCAGTACTTC
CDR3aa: CASRPTGTGVETQYF

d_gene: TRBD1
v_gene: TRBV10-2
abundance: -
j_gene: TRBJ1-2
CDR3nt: TGCGCCAGCAGGCCGTTTTCGGGACAGGGTAACTATGGCTACACCTTC
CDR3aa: CASRPFSGQGNYGYTF

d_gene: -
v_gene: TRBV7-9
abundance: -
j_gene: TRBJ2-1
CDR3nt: TGTGCCAGCAGCCCATCCCCTGCGGAGGAGCAGTTCTTC
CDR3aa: CASSPSPAEEQFF